This T cell receptor beta chain was captured in a study of blood T cell repertoires in COVID-19. Study as a whole: In each case, the material was cDNA or gDNA derived from T cells, B-cell-depleted T cells, or PBMCs.

Comments on this clone: Within the sample, other DNA sequences also encode this same CDR3.

This CDR3 has 14 residues. The V end lost 3 bases, the J end lost 0 bases, and 8 bases lay between the germline ends. The germline V gene encodes CDR1 LGHDT and CDR2 YNNKEL (reference sequence). In the original analysis: Estimation of nucleated cell counts relied on the amplification of reference gene primers. This table comes from immunoSEQ multiplex PCR, and its TCRdb copy is limited to in-frame clones, with some not included. The D gene and trimming were derived from the DNA, and the V and J assignments and clone size from that table. The data show 200,000 to 250,000 clones, with roughly 84% seen just once and less than 8% held by the top ten.

The specimen was peripheral blood. The chain is built from TRBV3-1 (or the pseudogene TRBV3-2) and TRBJ1-1, with D perhaps TRBD1 (6 bases). The receptor's source is a woman between 50 and 59 years old with acute or convalescent COVID-19. The DNA for the CDR3 is TGTGCCAGCAGCCAGGGACAATTGAACACTGAAGCTTTCTTT. This gives the protein CASSQGQLNTEAFF.